The clone carrying this T cell receptor beta chain was seen a handful of times. The antigen remains unidentified. The data were obtained in a study of cytomegalovirus exposure and HLA in healthy donors. Sequenced by immunoSEQ multiplex PCR; TCRdb stores in-frame clones only, minus some. The sample lists 100,000 to 150,000 clones; 75% to 90% were seen once. Study-level results: The study flagged about 150 TCR beta chains as cytomegalovirus-associated. First-cohort TCR clusters were later found to tend to co-occur in the 130 or so validation repertoires.

Germline V gene lookup returns CDR1 KGHSH and CDR2 LQKENI. V dropped 3 bases and J dropped 3 bases, with 15 bases sitting between them. The CDR3 runs 15 residues. The V and J genes are TRBV18 and TRBJ2-7, with D tentatively TRBD1 (5 bases). The TCR originated in a woman between 18 and 30 years old in good health and CMV-seronegative. The specimen was PBMCs. CDR3 sequence (DNA): TGTGCCAGCTCACCCGCGGCAGGGCTTCTCTACGAGCAGTACTTC. This encodes CASSPAAGLLYEQYF.